This T cell receptor beta chain was recovered during a study of ipilimumab plus nivolumab after autologous stem cell transplantation. Study-wide background: Typical patient got 5 ipilimumab doses and under 10 nivolumab doses (median).

The CDR3 loop spans 14 amino acids. Per germline, CDR1 MNHEY and CDR2 SVGAGI. V lost 2 bases, J lost 4 bases, and 4 bases stayed unmatched. Checkpoint therapy with ipilimumab 1 mg/kg began 14 to 28 days after transplant. The assay was immunoSEQ multiplex PCR, and TCRdb's table has in-frame clones only and misses some. In the table there are approximately 84,000 clones, over 80% of which are singletons. The V call is TRBV6-5, the J call TRBJ1-2, with 7 bases aligning to TRBD1. The TCR originated in a male donor with diffuse large B-cell lymphoma. Sequences were derived from PBMCs, sampled in a trial of ipilimumab plus nivolumab as post-transplant consolidation. For the CDR3, the DNA is TGTGCCAGCAGTTACAAACAGGGGACCTATGGCTACACCTTC. As protein: CASSYKQGTYGYTF.